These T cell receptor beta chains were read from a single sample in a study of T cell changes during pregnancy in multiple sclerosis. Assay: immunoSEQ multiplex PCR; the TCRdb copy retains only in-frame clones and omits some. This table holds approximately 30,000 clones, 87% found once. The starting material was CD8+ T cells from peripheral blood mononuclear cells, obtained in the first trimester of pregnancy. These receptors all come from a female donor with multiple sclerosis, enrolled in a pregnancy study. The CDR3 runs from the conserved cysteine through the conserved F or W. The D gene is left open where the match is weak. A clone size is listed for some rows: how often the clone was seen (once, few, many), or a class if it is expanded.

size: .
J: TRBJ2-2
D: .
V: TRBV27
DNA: TGTGCCAGCAGTTTAGGAGTCGGGGAGCTGTTTTTT
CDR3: CASSLGVGELFF

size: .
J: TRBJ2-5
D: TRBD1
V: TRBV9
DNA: TGTGCCAGCAGCGGGACAGGGTCAGACCAAGAGACCCAGTACTTC
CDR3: CASSGTGSDQETQYF

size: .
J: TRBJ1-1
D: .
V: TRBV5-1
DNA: TGCGCCAGCAGGTCAGGGAACACTGAAGCTTTCTTT
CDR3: CASRSGNTEAFF

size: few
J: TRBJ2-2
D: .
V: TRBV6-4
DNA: TGTGCCAGCAGTGATAAAAACACCGGGGAGCTGTTTTTT
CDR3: CASSDKNTGELFF

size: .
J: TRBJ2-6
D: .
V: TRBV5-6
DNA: TGTGCCAGCAGCGGCCCCGGAGACTCTGGGGCCAACGTCCTGACTTTC
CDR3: CASSGPGDSGANVLTF

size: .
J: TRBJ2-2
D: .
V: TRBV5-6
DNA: TGTGCCAGCAGCCCCGAGGGGGGGTTCAACGCCGGGGAGCTGTTTTTT
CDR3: CASSPEGGFNAGELFF

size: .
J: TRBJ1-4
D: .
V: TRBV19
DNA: TGTGCCAGTAATGAGGAAACTAATGAAAAACTGTTTTTT
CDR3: CASNEETNEKLFF

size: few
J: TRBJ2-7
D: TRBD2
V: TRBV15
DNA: TGTGCCACCAGCTCTCAAGCGGGGGGGCCGGACGAGCAGTACTTC
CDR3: CATSSQAGGPDEQYF

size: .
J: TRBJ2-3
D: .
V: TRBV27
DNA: TGTGCCAGCAGTTTAAAGCGCAGAAGCACAGATACGCAGTATTTT
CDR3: CASSLKRRSTDTQYF

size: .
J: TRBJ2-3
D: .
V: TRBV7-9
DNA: TGTGCCAGCAGCACAGCAGATACGCAGTATTTT
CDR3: CASSTADTQYF